This TCR beta chain originates from a study of blood T cell repertoires in COVID-19. In the study overall: T cells, B-cell-depleted T cells, or PBMCs provided the cDNA or gDNA that served as material.

Some clones are missing from TCRdb's copy, which holds only in-frame ones; the method was immunoSEQ multiplex PCR. The table shows over 250,000 clones, with roughly nine tenths occurring only once. The CDR3 contains 16 residues. In germline, CDR1 is MDHEN, CDR2 SYDVKM. Trimming removed 7 bases at V and 0 bases at J, with 16 bases between. V gene TRBV28 combines with J gene TRBJ1-3, with D possibly matching TRBD1 (6 bases). This clonotype was sampled from a woman younger than 35 who had recovered from COVID-19. The material sequenced was PBMCs or T cells enriched from blood (not recorded which). CDR3 in amino acids: CASTTRGTSSGNTIYF. In DNA form, the CDR3 reads TGTGCCAGCACTACTAGGGGGACGAGCTCTGGAAACACCATATATTTT.